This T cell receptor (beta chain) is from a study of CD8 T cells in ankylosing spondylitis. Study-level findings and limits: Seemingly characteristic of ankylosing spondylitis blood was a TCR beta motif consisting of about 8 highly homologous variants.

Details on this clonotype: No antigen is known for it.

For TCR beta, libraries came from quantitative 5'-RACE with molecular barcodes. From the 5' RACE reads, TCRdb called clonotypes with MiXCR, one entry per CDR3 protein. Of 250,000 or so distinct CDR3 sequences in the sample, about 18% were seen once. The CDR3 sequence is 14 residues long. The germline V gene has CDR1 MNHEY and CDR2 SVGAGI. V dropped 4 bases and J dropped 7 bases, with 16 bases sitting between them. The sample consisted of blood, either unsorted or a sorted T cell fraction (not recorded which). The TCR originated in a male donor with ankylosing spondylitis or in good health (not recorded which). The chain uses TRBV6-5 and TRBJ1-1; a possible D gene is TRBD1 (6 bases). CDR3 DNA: TGTGCCAGCAGTTCTGCCTCCGACAGGTTTGAAGCTTTCTTT. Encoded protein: CASSSASDRFEAFF.